These 21 T cell receptor beta chains were all obtained from the same sample, sequenced in a study of CD8 T cells in ankylosing spondylitis. A single record per CDR3 protein comes from TCRdb applying MiXCR to the 5' RACE reads. The table includes 150,000 to 200,000 distinct CDR3 sequences, roughly 18% detected once. The specimen was blood, either unsorted or a sorted T cell fraction (not recorded which). These receptors came from a male donor with ankylosing spondylitis or in good health (not recorded which).

This clonotype was seen ten or more times. The chain is built from TRBV20-1 and TRBJ2-5; a possible D gene is TRBD1 (6 bases). The length of the CDR3 is 13 residues. V lost 6 bases to trimming and J lost 3 bases, with 14 bases between them. Germline V gives CDR1 DFQATT, CDR2 SNEGSKA (reference sequence). The CDR3 DNA reads TGCAGTGCCCAGGACAGTCGGAAAGAGACCCAGTACTTC. This sequence encodes CSAQDSRKETQYF.

This clonotype was counted a few times. The chain is built from TRBV28 and TRBJ2-3; no definite D call. The V and J ends lost 3 bases and 6 bases respectively, with 13 bases between them. The germline CDR1 and CDR2 sequences are MDHEN and SYDVKM. The length of the CDR3 is 14 residues. This CDR3 reads CASSFSGIGDTQYF. As DNA, the CDR3 is TGTGCCAGCAGTTTTTCGGGTATTGGGGATACGCAGTATTTT.

The gene calls are TRBV29-1 and TRBJ2-7, with D possibly being TRBD2 (6 bases). Per germline, CDR1 SQVTM and CDR2 ANQGSEA. This CDR3 spans 12 amino acids. The CDR3 reads CSAGLQAYEQYF. In DNA, the CDR3 is TGCAGTGCGGGACTTCAGGCCTACGAGCAGTACTTC.

The V and J genes are TRBV5-1 and TRBJ2-3; 7 bases fit TRBD1. The germline V gene encodes CDR1 SGHRS and CDR2 YFSETQ. This CDR3 has 11 residues. The junction had 3 bases not matched to a gene; V was cut back by 4 bases and J by 10 bases. CDR3 amino acids: CASSRQGAQYF. The CDR3 nucleotides read TGCGCCAGCAGCCGACAGGGAGCGCAGTATTTT.

This clonotype was recorded many times. V gene TRBV7-8 combines with J gene TRBJ2-1; TRBD2 matches 9 bases. Germline CDR1 is SGHVS and CDR2 is FQNEAQ. J was trimmed by 6 bases and V by 6 bases; bases with no gene match: 12. CDR3 length equals 16 residues. Here the CDR3 reads CASRQHPLAGRNEQFF. CDR3 DNA sequence: TGTGCCAGCAGACAGCATCCGCTAGCGGGACGCAATGAGCAGTTCTTC.

This clonotype occurred many times. The CDR3 reads CASRASSTGELFF. In DNA, the CDR3 is TGTGCCAGCAGGGCTTCGAGCACCGGGGAGCTGTTTTTT. The chain recombines TRBV28 with TRBJ2-2; D unresolved. V lost 6 bases to trimming and J lost 4 bases, with 9 bases between them. From germline, CDR1 is MDHEN and CDR2 SYDVKM. The CDR3 is made up of 13 amino acids.

The chain has TRBV12-3 or TRBV12-4 and TRBJ2-2; either TRBD1 or TRBD2 may supply D (7 bases each). Deletions cut 3 bases from V and 5 bases from J, with 13 bases between. This CDR3 region has 15 residues. The CDR3: CASSFTRGGTGELFF. The CDR3 nucleotides are TGTGCCAGCAGTTTCACCAGGGGGGGTACCGGGGAGCTGTTTTTT.

This clonotype showed up many times. The chain recombines TRBV15 with TRBJ2-1; 10 nucleotides match TRBD2. Germline trimming cut 0 bases from V and 8 bases from J; bases unmatched to any gene: 4. Looked up from germline, CDR1 is LNHNV and CDR2 is YYDKDF (reference sequence). The CDR3 has 15 residues. The CDR3 sequence: CATSRDPLAGYEQFF. In DNA, the CDR3 is TGTGCCACCAGCAGAGATCCACTAGCGGGATATGAGCAGTTCTTC. The variable domain in full, completed from reference TRBV15 and TRBJ2-1, reads DAMVIQNPRYQVTQFGKPVTLSCSQTLNHNVMYWYQQKSSQAPKLLFHYYDKDFNNEADTPDNFQSRRPNTSFCFLDIRSPGLGDTAMYLCATSRDPLAGYEQFFGPGTRLTVL.

This clonotype was observed a handful of times. The rearrangement links TRBV15 to TRBJ2-3; 9 positions agree with TRBD2. The germline CDR1 and CDR2 sequences are LNHNV and YYDKDF (reference sequence). V lost 0 bases, J lost 6 bases, and 1 base stayed unmatched. The CDR3 is 14 amino acids. CDR3: CATSRDTSGDTQYF. The CDR3 nucleotides are TGTGCCACCAGCAGAGATACTAGCGGGGATACGCAGTATTTT. Full variable domain (outside the CDR3, taken from reference TRBV15 and TRBJ2-3): DAMVIQNPRYQVTQFGKPVTLSCSQTLNHNVMYWYQQKSSQAPKLLFHYYDKDFNNEADTPDNFQSRRPNTSFCFLDIRSPGLGDTAMYLCATSRDTSGDTQYFGPGTRLTVL.

This clonotype was seen at least ten times. The chain uses TRBV20-1 and TRBJ2-1, with D tentatively TRBD2 (5 bases). This CDR3 has 15 amino acids. Trimming removed 0 bases at V and 2 bases at J, with 11 bases between. CDR1 is DFQATT, CDR2 SNEGSKA, per germline (reference sequence). The chain's CDR3 is CSARDLTKTYNEQFF. CDR3 DNA sequence: TGCAGTGCTAGAGATTTGACTAAAACCTACAATGAGCAGTTCTTC.

V and J are TRBV30 and TRBJ1-2; D call uncertain. Per germline, CDR1 GTSNPN and CDR2 SVGIG (reference sequence). Trimming cost V 7 bases and J 10 bases, with 7 bases left between them. The CDR3 length is 8 residues. This CDR3 is CASNFYTF. CDR3 nucleotides: TGTGCCTCCAATTTCTACACCTTC.

This clonotype was detected ten times or more. The chain carries TRBV20-1 and TRBJ2-1; D remains ambiguous. Trimming took off 0 bases at V and 0 bases at J, with 12 bases between the two ends. Germline CDR1 and CDR2: DFQATT and SNEGSKA (reference sequence). This CDR3 comprises 16 residues. Here the CDR3 reads CSARDQLKSSYNEQFF. The CDR3 bases are TGCAGTGCTAGAGATCAGTTAAAAAGCTCCTACAATGAGCAGTTCTTC.

This clonotype was picked up many times. This rearrangement joins TRBV12-3 or TRBV12-4 to TRBJ2-2; D unclear. V lost 4 bases and J 5 bases, leaving 5 bases between the germline ends. The CDR3 spans 12 residues. CDR3 loop: CASSWATGELFF. Written as DNA, the CDR3 is TGTGCCAGCAGTTGGGCTACCGGGGAGCTGTTTTTT.

This clonotype was detected many times. This chain connects TRBV5-6 to TRBJ1-4, with D hard to call. There are 16 residues in the CDR3. Trimming stripped 0 bases from V and 6 bases from J, with 15 bases between. Germline loops: CDR1 SGHDT, CDR2 YYEEEE. CDR3 nucleotides: TGTGCCAGCAGCTTGGGGATCCGGGCCCCCGATGAAAAACTGTTTTTT. Residues: CASSLGIRAPDEKLFF.

Only one count was recorded for this clonotype. This sequence joins TRBV5-1 and TRBJ1-1; D might be TRBD1 (6 bases). Germline values: CDR1 SGHRS, CDR2 YFSETQ. Trimming removed 3 bases at V and 7 bases at J, with 22 bases between. This CDR3 is built from 16 residues. The CDR3 bases are TGCGCCAGCAGCTACTCAGCCCAACAGGGCAGCTTTGAAGCTTTCTTT. Its translation: CASSYSAQQGSFEAFF.

This clonotype was observed at least ten times. This rearrangement joins TRBV29-1 to TRBJ2-7; 8 bases are a match to TRBD2. Germline V lookup: CDR1 SQVTM, CDR2 ANQGSEA. The CDR3 is made up of 15 amino acids. V was pared by 7 bases and J by 5 bases, with 16 bases of the junction left unmatched. The CDR3 reads CSAFLTTSGSDEQYF. CDR3 DNA: TGCAGCGCTTTCCTAACGACGAGCGGGAGCGACGAGCAGTACTTC.

The V gene is TRBV6-1, the J gene TRBJ1-1, with TRBD1 matching 7 bases. After removal of 7 bases from V and 4 bases from J, the junction contained 9 bases not matched to a gene. The CDR3 spans 14 residues. CDR1 is MNHNS and CDR2 is SASEGT in the germline V gene. The CDR3 sequence is CASMSTGFSTEAFF. In nucleotides, the CDR3 is TGTGCCAGCATGTCGACAGGGTTCAGCACTGAAGCTTTCTTT.

The sample holds a few counts of this clonotype. V is TRBV29-1 and J is TRBJ1-2; 7 bases align to TRBD1. CDR1 is SQVTM, CDR2 ANQGSEA, per germline. The CDR3 covers 12 residues. V gave up 3 bases and J gave up 4 bases; unmatched junction bases: 2. CDR3 sequence: CSVDRDSYGYTF. CDR3 DNA: TGCAGCGTTGACCGGGACAGCTATGGCTACACCTTC. The whole variable domain, filled in from reference TRBV29-1 and TRBJ1-2, reads SAVISQKPSRDICQRGTSLTIQCQVDSQVTMMFWYRQQPGQSLTLIATANQGSEATYESGFVIDKFPISRPNLTFSTLTVSNMSPEDSSIYLCSVDRDSYGYTFGSGTRLTVV.

This clonotype was observed at least ten times. V usage is TRBV30 and J usage is TRBJ2-5; weak D call: TRBD1 (6 bases). Germline V lookup: CDR1 GTSNPN, CDR2 SVGIG (reference sequence). There are 11 residues in the CDR3. The DNA of the CDR3 is TGTGGGAGCGGACAGTCGGAGACCCAGTACTTC. This encodes CGSGQSETQYF.

This clonotype was seen more than once but under ten times. The J gene is TRBJ2-5, the V gene TRBV12-3 or TRBV12-4, with 13 bases aligning to TRBD2. Trimming removed 3 bases from V and 10 bases from J; junction bases left unmatched: 11. The CDR3 is 16 amino acids. The CDR3, as DNA: TGTGCCAGCAGTTTCCCCGGGACTAGCGGGACAAGGGGCCAGTACTTC. Translating it yields CASSFPGTSGTRGQYF.

This clonotype has ten or more counts. The chain combines TRBV20-1 with TRBJ1-1; 8 nucleotides align to TRBD1. Germline CDR1 is DFQATT and CDR2 is SNEGSKA (reference sequence). After removal of 3 bases from V and 0 bases from J, the junction contained 18 bases not matched to a gene. This CDR3 is built from 19 residues. This CDR3 reads CSARDPDREGRYVNTEAFF. CDR3 nucleotides: TGCAGTGCTAGGGACCCGGACAGGGAAGGGAGGTACGTGAACACTGAAGCTTTCTTT.